This T cell receptor beta chain is from a study of T cells after yellow fever vaccination. TCRdb passed the 5' RACE reads through MiXCR, listing each CDR3 protein once. The sample has 170,000 or so distinct CDR3 sequences, approximately 6.2% seen once. Study-level results: Post-booster samples contained most primary-vaccination clones (more than 95% CD4, almost 90% CD8). A limited proportion of clonotypes was detected within both the CD4 and CD8 compartments.

This clonotype was counted at least ten times. Its antigen is as yet unknown. The trim removed 5 bases at V and 6 bases at J, leaving 9 bases unmatched. This CDR3 has 14 residues. CDR1 and CDR2 (germline): SGHRS, YFSETQ. The receptor comes from a man aged 18 to 30 who received the YFV17D yellow fever vaccine. Sequenced material: CD4+ T cells sorted from PBMCs, taken on the day of the first yellow fever vaccination. The gene calls are TRBV5-1 and TRBJ2-7, with 9 bases lining up with TRBD1. The CDR3 sequence is CASSSLQGAGEQYF. The CDR3 region has the DNA TGCGCCAGCAGTTCGCTACAGGGGGCGGGCGAGCAGTACTTC.